The 28 T cell receptor beta chains below all came from one sample that was sequenced in a study of graft-versus-host responses after intestinal transplantation. The table came from immunoSEQ multiplex PCR; TCRdb's copy has only in-frame clones and leaves some out. The sample has approximately 28,000 clones; just under 95% are singletons. Sequenced here: PBMCs, sampled approximately ten weeks after intestinal transplant. Receptors originate from a human patient who received an intestinal transplant, so some T cells may come from the graft donor.

This chain connects TRBV11-3 to TRBJ1-3; D is possibly TRBD1 (6 bases). CDR1 and CDR2 (germline): SGHNT, YENEEA. The CDR3 spans 17 residues. V lost 5 bases and J lost 0, with 17 bases in between. The CDR3 is CASSPGTGQFSGNTIYF. For the CDR3, the DNA is TGTGCCAGCAGCCCGGGGACGGGACAATTCTCTGGAAACACCATATATTTT.

The CDR3 is CASSHSLAGGPGETQYF. Written as DNA, the CDR3 is TGTGCCAGCAGCCACTCACTAGCGGGGGGGCCTGGGGAGACCCAGTACTTC. The chain combines TRBV4-2 with TRBJ2-5, with 13 bases matching TRBD2. This CDR3 has 17 amino acids. Per germline, CDR1 LGHNA and CDR2 YNFKEQ. The ends lost 3 bases at V and 5 bases at J; junction bases unmatched: 9.

This chain uses TRBV19 with TRBJ2-7; D is uncertain. V lost 5 bases and J lost 1, with 12 bases in between. The germline V gene has CDR1 LNHDA and CDR2 SQIVND (reference sequence). CDR3 size: 14 residues. Here the CDR3 reads CASSYPGSSYEQYF. CDR3 bases: TGTGCCAGTAGTTATCCCGGAAGTTCCTACGAGCAGTACTTC.

This CDR3 reads CASSRLGDGSYQPQHF. Here the CDR3 DNA reads TGTGCCAGTAGTCGACTAGGGGACGGATCTTATCAGCCCCAGCATTTT. The chain has TRBV19 and TRBJ1-5; TRBD1 is a possible D gene (5 bases). The CDR3 has 16 amino acids. The V gene's germline CDR1 is LNHDA and CDR2 SQIVND (reference sequence). The ends were cut back, 5 bases at V and 5 bases at J, with 19 bases in the middle.

This clone was observed a few times. This rearrangement joins TRBV6-4 to TRBJ2-1, with 13 positions matching TRBD2. Germline-derived CDR1 and CDR2 are MRHNA and SNTAGT. V shed 2 bases and J 6 bases; nucleotides not matched to a gene: 1. This CDR3 is 15 amino acids long. The DNA for the CDR3 is TGTGCCAGCAGTGACACTAGCGGGGGGGCCAATGAGCAGTTCTTC. Translated, it gives CASSDTSGGANEQFF.

The genes are TRBV7-2 and TRBJ1-2; D is unresolved. The V and J ends lost 3 bases and 5 bases respectively, with 10 bases between them. Per germline, CDR1 SGHTA and CDR2 FQGNSA. The CDR3 extends over 13 amino acids. This CDR3 is CASSFLTDYGYTF. The CDR3 DNA reads TGTGCCAGCAGCTTCTTGACGGATTATGGCTACACCTTC.

The rearrangement joins TRBV27 to TRBJ1-5; D is undetermined. Between the trimmed V and J ends, which lost 5 bases and 5 bases, there was a span of 13 bases. CDR3 length: 14 amino acids. Germline V gives CDR1 MNHEY, CDR2 SMNVEV (reference sequence). CDR3 in DNA: TGTGCCAGCAGTCCTTTTACCCACGATCAGCCCCAGCATTTT. Protein sequence: CASSPFTHDQPQHF.

V is TRBV6-1 and J is TRBJ1-5, with a tentative D call TRBD1 (6 bases). V lost 8 bases to trimming and J lost 4 bases, with 15 bases between them. The CDR3 is 14 residues long. Germline CDR1 MNHNS, CDR2 SASEGT. Here the CDR3 DNA reads TGTGCCAGCTCTGGAAGAGGGGGTAATCAGCCCCAGCATTTT. Translated, it gives CASSGRGGNQPQHF.

This sequence joins TRBV19 and TRBJ2-7; 9 positions agree with TRBD1. The CDR3 spans 14 residues. V was clipped by 3 bases and J by 4 bases; unmatched bases: 4. Germline-derived CDR1 and CDR2 are LNHDA and SQIVND (reference sequence). CDR3 in amino acids: CASSITTGGYEQYF. Written as DNA, the CDR3 is TGTGCCAGTAGTATCACGACAGGGGGGTACGAGCAGTACTTC.

The chain has TRBV9 and TRBJ2-5; the match to TRBD2 covers 8 bases. The CDR3 totals 16 residues. Trimming took 3 bases from V and 4 from J; bases not matched to a gene: 11. Germline CDR1 and CDR2: SGDLS and YYNGEE. As DNA, the CDR3 is TGTGCCAGCAGCGCCTCGCTAAGCCTAGCGGGAGAGACCCAGTACTTC. This encodes CASSASLSLAGETQYF.

This chain connects TRBV15 to TRBJ2-5; 9 nucleotides align to TRBD2. The germline V gene encodes CDR1 LNHNV and CDR2 YYDKDF (reference sequence). The trim removed 0 bases at V and 5 bases at J, leaving 7 bases unmatched. The CDR3 has 16 residues. The CDR3 DNA follows: TGTGCCACCAGCAGAGAGATTGGTAGCGGGAGTGAGACCCAGTACTTC. Translation: CATSREIGSGSETQYF.

The DNA of the CDR3 is TGTGCCAGCAGGCACAGGGAAGGGTATCAGCCCCAGCATTTT. It is translated as CASRHREGYQPQHF. The chain carries TRBV28 and TRBJ1-5; the D gene is possibly TRBD1 (6 bases). CDR1 and CDR2 (germline): MDHEN, SYDVKM. The CDR3 has 14 residues. V was pared by 6 bases and J by 5 bases, with 14 bases between.

As for this clone: Sequence at one end of the junction differs from germline and may be a read error. The chain combines TRBV6-5 with TRBJ1-6, with D uncertain. The CDR3 covers 15 residues. Germline loops: CDR1 MNHEY, CDR2 SVGAGI. The CDR3 DNA reads TGTGCCAGCAGTTACTTTCCCGTGTATACTTCACCCCTCCACTTT. Protein sequence: CASSYFPVYTSPLHF.

The chain recombines TRBV7-2 with TRBJ2-1; TRBD2 matches 8 bases. Germline assignment: CDR1 SGHTA and CDR2 FQGNSA. V was clipped by 0 bases and J by 8 bases; unmatched bases: 3. The length of the CDR3 is 14 residues. CDR3 protein: CASSLARGADEQFF. CDR3 in DNA: TGTGCCAGCAGCTTAGCGCGGGGGGCCGATGAGCAGTTCTTC. The whole variable domain, remainder taken from reference TRBV7-2 and TRBJ2-1, is GAGVSQSPSNKVTEKGKDVELRCDPISGHTALYWYRQSLGQGLEFLIYFQGNSAPDKSGLPSDRFSAERTGGSVSTLTIQRTQQEDSAVYLCASSLARGADEQFFGPGTRLTVL.

The J gene is TRBJ2-1, the V gene TRBV11-1, with 7 bases identical to TRBD1. J gave up 0 bases and V 0 bases, and 2 bases lay outside the gene matches. CDR3 length: 16 amino acids. CDR1 is SGHAT, CDR2 FQDESV, per germline (reference sequence). CDR3 sequence reads: CASSLARGLSYNEQFF. The CDR3, as DNA: TGTGCCAGCAGCTTAGCGAGGGGGCTCTCCTACAATGAGCAGTTCTTC. The full variable domain, its missing parts supplied by reference TRBV11-1 and TRBJ2-1, is EAEVAQSPRYKITEKSQAVAFWCDPISGHATLYWYRQILGQGPELLVQFQDESVVDDSQLPKDRFSAERLKGVDSTLKIQPAELGDSAMYLCASSLARGLSYNEQFFGPGTRLTVL.

The chain combines TRBV29-1 with TRBJ2-1; 7 nucleotides align to TRBD2. CDR1 is SQVTM, CDR2 ANQGSEA, per germline. This CDR3 has 12 amino acids. CDR3 amino acids: CSILPGGYEQFF. CDR3 nucleotide sequence: TGCAGTATCCTCCCGGGGGGTTATGAGCAGTTCTTC.

The genes are TRBV6-1 and TRBJ1-5; weak D call: TRBD1 (5 bases). The CDR3 is 15 residues long. Germline CDR1 is MNHNS and CDR2 is SASEGT. V lost 1 base, J lost 3 bases, and 10 bases lay in between. The CDR3 region is CASSEVGTTNQPQHF. CDR3 nucleotide sequence: TGTGCCAGCAGTGAAGTTGGGACCACCAATCAGCCCCAGCATTTT.

The J gene is TRBJ1-1, the V gene TRBV6-5, with 9 bases fitting TRBD1. Germline V gives CDR1 MNHEY, CDR2 SVGAGI. This CDR3 comprises 14 residues. The V gene end was trimmed by 6 bases and the J gene end by 4 bases; junction bases not matched to a gene: 6. The CDR3 region is CASSFQTGGTEAFF. CDR3 nucleotides: TGTGCCAGCAGCTTCCAGACAGGGGGCACTGAAGCTTTCTTT.

This chain uses TRBV19 with TRBJ2-7; 8 nucleotides match TRBD1. This CDR3 has 14 residues. Unmatched junction bases numbered 4, after V lost 3 bases and J lost 3 bases. CDR1 is LNHDA, CDR2 SQIVND, per germline (reference sequence). The CDR3 spells CASSMTGDSYEQYF. The CDR3 DNA sequence: TGTGCCAGTAGTATGACAGGGGATAGCTACGAGCAGTACTTC.

As concerns this clone: The sample carries other DNA sequences with the same CDR3. This chain uses TRBV29-1 with TRBJ1-1, with D perhaps matching TRBD1 (6 bases). The CDR3 spans 10 residues. The germline CDR1 and CDR2 sequences are SQVTM and ANQGSEA. V shed 6 bases and J shed 4 bases, with 6 bases lying between them. CDR3 protein: CSVGGTEAFF. CDR3 DNA: TGCAGCGTAGGGGGCACTGAAGCTTTCTTT.

The chain is built from TRBV11-2 and TRBJ2-1, with D uncertain. CDR1 SGHAT and CDR2 FQNNGV come from the germline V gene. V was trimmed by 5 bases and J by 7 bases, leaving 18 bases between them. The CDR3 is made up of 15 amino acids. The CDR3 DNA reads TGTGCCAGCAGCCCCCCGGGTCGTCCTGGGAATGAGCAGTTCTTC. Translating it yields CASSPPGRPGNEQFF.

This chain connects TRBV7-9 to TRBJ2-1; D is unclear. The CDR3 length is 12 residues. V shed 5 bases and J shed 9 bases, with 11 bases lying between them. CDR1 is SEHNR, CDR2 FQNEAQ, per germline (reference sequence). CDR3 in DNA: TGTGCCAGCAGCCCAATAGTCTTTGAGCAGTTCTTC. Amino acid sequence: CASSPIVFEQFF.

The chain recombines TRBV7-8 with TRBJ2-1, with D perhaps TRBD2 (6 bases). Germline CDR1 SGHVS, CDR2 FQNEAQ. The CDR3 extends over 15 amino acids. Trimming stripped 2 bases from V and 9 bases from J, with 17 bases between. Written as DNA, the CDR3 is TGTGCCAGCAGCTTACAGACTAGTGTAGGTCTTGAGCAGTTCTTC. Translated, it gives CASSLQTSVGLEQFF. Full variable domain (missing parts from reference TRBV7-8 and TRBJ2-1): GAGVSQSPRYKVAKRGQDVALRCDPISGHVSLFWYQQALGQGPEFLTYFQNEAQLDKSGLPSDRFFAERPEGSVSTLKIQRTQQEDSAVYLCASSLQTSVGLEQFFGPGTRLTVL.

This clone was picked up one time. The chain links TRBV7-3 to TRBJ2-3; D gene uncertain. The CDR3 is made up of 15 amino acids. Germline V CDR1 and CDR2: SGHTA, FQGTGA. Trimming removed 0 bases at V and 6 bases at J, with 13 bases between. This CDR3 is CASSLTGGPHDTQYF. The DNA of the CDR3 is TGTGCCAGCAGCTTAACCGGCGGACCCCACGATACGCAGTATTTT.

The CDR3 DNA sequence: TGTGCCAGCACGGGCCCGGCAGGGATCTACGAGCAGTACTTC. This codes for CASTGPAGIYEQYF. The chain carries TRBV19 and TRBJ2-7, with D possibly matching TRBD1 (5 bases). The length of the CDR3 is 14 residues. Germline values: CDR1 LNHDA, CDR2 SQIVND (reference sequence). Trimming removed 9 bases at V and 3 bases at J, with 18 bases between.

The chain combines TRBV27 with TRBJ2-7; no reliable D call. The V gene lost 3 bases and the J gene lost 3 bases, with 9 bases spanning the gap. CDR1 and CDR2 from the germline V gene are MNHEY and SMNVEV (reference sequence). The CDR3 is made up of 13 amino acids. CDR3 nucleotide sequence: TGTGCCAGCAGTTTGACAAAACGCTACGAGCAGTACTTC. It is translated as CASSLTKRYEQYF.

The V call is TRBV10-3, the J call TRBJ1-2; D unresolved. This CDR3 comprises 13 residues. V gave up 6 bases and J gave up 8 bases, with 16 bases separating them. Germline CDR1 and CDR2: ENHRY and SYGVKD. The CDR3 here is CAIRVRSRSGYTF. In nucleotides, the CDR3 is TGTGCCATCAGGGTCCGTAGCCGATCGGGCTACACCTTC.

This rearrangement joins TRBV6-1 to TRBJ1-1; 7 bases line up with TRBD1. This CDR3 contains 13 residues. With V trimmed by 6 bases and J by 3 bases, 4 bases remained unmatched. Germline CDR1 reads MNHNS; CDR2 reads SASEGT. CDR3 sequence: CASRQGGDTEAFF. The CDR3 coding sequence is TGTGCCAGCAGGCAGGGGGGTGACACTGAAGCTTTCTTT.